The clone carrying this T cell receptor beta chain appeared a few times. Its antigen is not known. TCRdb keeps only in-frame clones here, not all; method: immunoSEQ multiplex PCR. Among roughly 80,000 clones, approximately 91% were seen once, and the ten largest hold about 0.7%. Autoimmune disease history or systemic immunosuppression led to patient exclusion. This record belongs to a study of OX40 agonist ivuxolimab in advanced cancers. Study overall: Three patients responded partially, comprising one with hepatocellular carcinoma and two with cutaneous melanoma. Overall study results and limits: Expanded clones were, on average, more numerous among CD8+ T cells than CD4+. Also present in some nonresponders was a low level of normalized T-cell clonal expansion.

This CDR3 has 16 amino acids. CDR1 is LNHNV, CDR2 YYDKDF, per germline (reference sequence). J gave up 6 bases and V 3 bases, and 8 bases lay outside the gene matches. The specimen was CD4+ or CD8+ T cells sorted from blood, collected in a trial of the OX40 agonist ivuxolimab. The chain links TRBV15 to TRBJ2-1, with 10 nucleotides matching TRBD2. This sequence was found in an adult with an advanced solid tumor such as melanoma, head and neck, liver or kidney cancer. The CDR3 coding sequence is TGTGCCACCAGCAGGGGCCCTGTAGCGGGAGGCAATGAGCAGTTCTTC. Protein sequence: CATSRGPVAGGNEQFF. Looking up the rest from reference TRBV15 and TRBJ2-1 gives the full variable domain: DAMVIQNPRYQVTQFGKPVTLSCSQTLNHNVMYWYQQKSSQAPKLLFHYYDKDFNNEADTPDNFQSRRPNTSFCFLDIRSPGLGDTAMYLCATSRGPVAGGNEQFFGPGTRLTVL.